This TCR beta chain was recorded in a study of T cells after yellow fever vaccination. This clonotype occurred many times. The antigen is undetermined. Study-wide results and limits: The bulk population could contribute abundant contaminating clonotypes to FACS-sorted repertoires. Only a minor proportion of clonotypes was detected across both CD4 and CD8 compartments.

Trimming removed 3 bases from V and 4 bases from J, with 15 bases in between. The CDR3 totals 16 residues. Germline values: CDR1 MNHNS, CDR2 SASEGT. MiXCR, run by TCRdb on the 5' RACE reads, gives a single entry per CDR3 protein. Of 250,000 or so distinct CDR3 sequences in the sample, over 3% were seen once. The specimen comprised PBMCs, sampled 15 days after the yellow fever booster vaccination. The TCR was taken from a man between 18 and 29 years old who received the YFV17D yellow fever vaccine. The rearrangement uses TRBV6-1 and TRBJ2-2; D perhaps matches TRBD1 (6 bases). The CDR3 is CASSETNRVFTGELFF. CDR3 in DNA: TGTGCCAGCAGTGAGACCAACAGGGTTTTCACCGGGGAGCTGTTTTTT.